These T cell receptor beta chains were read from a single sample in a study of monozygotic twins with inflammatory bowel disease. TCRdb reprocessed the 5' RACE reads, keeping one entry per CDR3 protein, no DNA. Reported are about 210,000 distinct CDR3 sequences; the ten largest clones contain roughly 1.5%. The specimen sequenced was blood. The receptors originated from a human donor with ulcerative colitis or Crohn's disease, or a healthy co-twin of an affected twin (not recorded which). Both conserved end residues are part of each CDR3.

>TRBV29-1|TRBJ2-3
CSVAGASGGATDTQYF
>TRBV12-3/TRBV12-4|TRBJ2-5
CASSLQGWETQYF
>TRBV12-3/TRBV12-4|TRBJ1-2
CASSLNLWVGGYTF
>TRBV14|TRBJ2-3
CASSQTRDTQYF
>TRBV5-6|TRBJ2-7
CASSYTGVPSYEQYF
>TRBV5-1|TRBJ1-1
CASATLGREDLNTEAFF
>TRBV7-6|TRBJ2-3
CASSPRRGLVTDTQYF
>TRBV7-2|TRBJ2-4
CASSLDRDVAKNIQYF
>TRBV5-1|TRBJ2-1
CASSLGAGGYNEQFF
>TRBV7-3|TRBJ2-3
CASSPADGGANTQYF
>TRBV6-5|TRBJ1-1
CASSTQGALTEAFF
>TRBV20-1|TRBJ2-1
CSWDSHNEQFF